Following are 3 T cell receptor beta chains from one sample sequenced in a study of spatial heterogeneity in lung cancer. TCRdb fed the 5' RACE reads into MiXCR, producing one record per CDR3 protein. The table has tens of thousands of distinct CDR3 sequences, 5% to 6.5% seen once; the top ten hold 20% to 30%. Specified time point: sample taken at primary tumor resection. Source: PBMCs, taken at surgery. The receptor set was obtained from a female donor with early-stage non-small cell lung cancer.

This clonotype was observed many times. The chain has TRBV28 and TRBJ1-2, with D perhaps matching TRBD1 (6 bases). The CDR3 totals 15 residues. Per the germline V gene, CDR1 is MDHEN and CDR2 is SYDVKM. V lost 3 bases and J lost 0, with 11 bases in between. For the CDR3, the DNA is TGTGCCAGCAGTTTCCAGGACAGAACTAACTATGGCTACACCTTC. Its protein is CASSFQDRTNYGYTF.

At least ten counts were recorded for this clonotype. The gene calls are TRBV16 and TRBJ1-1; the match to TRBD1 covers 7 bases. CDR1 is KGHSY, CDR2 FQNENV, per germline. The CDR3 is 14 amino acids. Trimming at V came to 1 base and at J to 2 bases, leaving 1 base not matched to a gene. The CDR3 DNA is TGTGCCAGCAGCCAATACAGGGGAAACACTGAAGCTTTCTTT. Its translation: CASSQYRGNTEAFF.

V usage is TRBV9 and J usage is TRBJ2-5, with 7 bases identical to TRBD1. CDR1 is SGDLS and CDR2 is YYNGEE in the germline V gene. This CDR3 spans 16 amino acids. The J segment lost 2 bases and the V segment lost 0 bases, leaving 7 bases of the junction unmatched. The CDR3 sequence is CASSVGVTGNQETQYF. The CDR3 DNA follows: TGTGCCAGCAGCGTAGGCGTGACAGGGAATCAAGAGACCCAGTACTTC.